One and the same sample provided the 29 T cell receptor beta chains below, sequenced in a study of post-analysis software for immune sequencing data. Study conclusions and caveats: Roughly 5 TRBV segments, TRBV5-6, TRBV5-1 and TRBV20-1 among them, were found more frequent in patients than controls.

These TCRs' antigens remain unknown. cDNA libraries of TCR beta carried unique molecular identifiers. TCRdb ran MiXCR on the PCR reads and lists one entry per CDR3 protein. This sample has over 150,000 distinct CDR3 sequences, with around 30% found just once. Source material: blood. The receptor source for this set is a girl aged 5-17 years with multiple sclerosis.

This clonotype was counted at least ten times. This chain joins TRBV20-1 and TRBJ2-7; a possible D gene is TRBD2 (6 bases). The germline V gene encodes CDR1 DFQATT and CDR2 SNEGSKA (reference sequence). The CDR3 contains 15 residues. Trimming took 6 bases from V and 3 from J, leaving 21 bases between them. The CDR3 here is CSAIDFGGALYEQYF. The DNA of the CDR3 is TGCAGTGCAATCGACTTTGGCGGGGCCCTCTACGAGCAGTACTTC.

V usage is TRBV29-1 and J usage is TRBJ1-3; D possibly corresponds to TRBD1 (5 bases). The CDR3 loop spans 15 amino acids. V lost 6 bases to trimming and J lost 0 bases, with 15 bases between them. Germline CDR1 and CDR2: SQVTM and ANQGSEA. CDR3 in amino acids: CSVRDRLLSGNTIYF. CDR3 sequence (DNA): TGCAGCGTCCGGGACCGACTTCTCTCTGGAAACACCATATATTTT.

The chain couples TRBV19 to TRBJ2-1; maybe TRBD1 (6 bases). The germline gives CDR1 LNHDA, CDR2 SQIVND (reference sequence). Trimming took 9 bases from V and 4 from J, leaving 10 bases between them. The CDR3 totals 12 residues. Here the CDR3 reads CASRTVYNEQFF. The CDR3 DNA is TGTGCCAGCCGGACAGTTTACAATGAGCAGTTCTTC.

The J gene is TRBJ2-3, the V gene TRBV15; D is unresolved. CDR3 length equals 16 residues. The germline CDR1 and CDR2 sequences are LNHNV and YYDKDF (reference sequence). V was trimmed by 0 bases and J by 6 bases, leaving 16 bases between them. The CDR3 loop reads CATSRDLSGFQDTQYF. Written as DNA, the CDR3 is TGTGCCACCAGCAGAGATCTTTCGGGTTTTCAGGATACGCAGTATTTT.

This clonotype was seen many times. The V and J genes are TRBV7-3 and TRBJ2-3; 14 bases fit TRBD2. Looked up from germline, CDR1 is SGHTA and CDR2 is FQGTGA. This CDR3 contains 17 residues. V gave up 5 bases and J gave up 1 base; unmatched junction bases: 5. As DNA, the CDR3 is TGTGCCAGCAGCCCGCCGGGACTAGCGGGAGGCACAGATACGCAGTATTTT. Its translation: CASSPPGLAGGTDTQYF.

This clonotype has just one count. This may arise from a read error, as a much more abundant clone is one base away. The chain recombines TRBV25-1 with TRBJ2-1, with TRBD2 as a possible D gene (5 bases). The CDR3 is 13 amino acids. V was pared by 3 bases and J by 10 bases, with 13 bases between. Germline values: CDR1 MGHDK, CDR2 SYGVNS. Written as DNA, the CDR3 is TGTGCCAGCAGTGACGAGGGCTCCTACGAGCAGTTCTTC. Amino acids: CASSDEGSYEQFF.

Note on this clonotype: Possible read error: a much larger clone is one base away. The chain couples TRBV9 to TRBJ2-4, with 10 bases fitting TRBD2. In germline, CDR1 is SGDLS, CDR2 YYNGEE. The trim removed 2 bases at V and 9 bases at J, leaving 14 bases unmatched. The CDR3 consists of 17 residues. CDR3 residues: CASSVAGRAGGQGIQYF. As DNA, the CDR3 is TGTGCCAGCAGCGTGGCGGGACGAGCGGGAGGGCAAGGCATTCAGTACTTC.

This clonotype was found many times. The genes are TRBV12-3 or TRBV12-4 and TRBJ1-1; tentatively, D is TRBD1 (6 bases). The CDR3 length is 14 residues. Trimming took 4 bases from V and 4 from J, leaving 13 bases between them. CDR3 DNA sequence: TGTGCCAGCAGTTCCCAAGGGGGTACCACTGAAGCTTTCTTT. Amino acids: CASSSQGGTTEAFF.

This clonotype was seen many times. This chain joins TRBV4-1 and TRBJ1-2, with D tentatively TRBD1 (5 bases). The ends were cut back, 1 base at V and 5 bases at J, with 14 bases in the middle. Germline values: CDR1 MGHRA, CDR2 YSYEKL. The CDR3 sequence is 15 residues long. The CDR3 reads CASSQGEVGGYGYTF. The DNA of the CDR3 is TGCGCCAGCAGCCAAGGGGAGGTCGGGGGTTATGGCTACACCTTC.

The chain carries TRBV7-9 and TRBJ1-1; 12 bases line up with TRBD1. CDR1 is SEHNR and CDR2 is FQNEAQ in the germline V gene (reference sequence). V shed 3 bases, J shed 9 bases, and the junction held 8 bases outside the gene matches. The CDR3 has 15 amino acids. Written as DNA, the CDR3 is TGTGCCAGCAGCTTGTCCGGGACAGGGGGCCTTAAAGCTTTCTTT. Amino acids: CASSLSGTGGLKAFF. The full variable domain, rest sourced from reference TRBV7-9 and TRBJ1-1, is DTGVSQNPRHKITKRGQNVTFRCDPISEHNRLYWYRQTLGQGPEFLTYFQNEAQLEKSRLLSDRFSAERPKGSFSTLEIQRTEQGDSAMYLCASSLSGTGGLKAFFGQGTRLTVV.

This clonotype was seen just once. Given a much more abundant clone one base away, this may be a read error. V gene TRBV6-2 or TRBV6-3 combines with J gene TRBJ2-7, with TRBD1 matching over 8 bases. This CDR3 region has 15 residues. Unmatched junction bases numbered 9, after V lost 7 bases and J lost 1 base. Germline CDR1 is MNHEY and CDR2 is SVGEGT. The CDR3 coding sequence is TGTGCCAGCAACATACAGGGGGTGCCTTCCTACGAGCAGTACTTC. It yields the protein CASNIQGVPSYEQYF.

This clonotype was recorded at least ten times. The chain combines TRBV29-1 with TRBJ1-1; the D is unclear. Trimming took off 2 bases at V and 2 bases at J, with 6 bases between the two ends. Germline-derived CDR1 and CDR2 are SQVTM and ANQGSEA. The CDR3 is 12 amino acids. CDR3 DNA: TGCAGCGTTGAAAGTTTCAACACTGAAGCTTTCTTT. It translates to CSVESFNTEAFF.

This clonotype was detected many times. The V and J genes are TRBV4-1 and TRBJ2-7, with 12 bases lining up with TRBD2. The CDR3 covers 16 residues. Germline V gene sequence: CDR1 MGHRA, CDR2 YSYEKL. The trim removed 3 bases at V and 3 bases at J, leaving 6 bases unmatched. CDR3 region: CASSHERTSGDYEQYF. The CDR3 DNA reads TGCGCCAGCAGCCACGAGAGGACTAGCGGGGACTACGAGCAGTACTTC.

This clonotype was recorded a few times. The rearrangement links TRBV7-8 to TRBJ1-1; 7 nucleotides align to TRBD1. CDR3 length equals 13 residues. Trimming took 5 bases from V and 4 from J; bases not matched to a gene: 4. Germline lookup yields CDR1 SGHVS and CDR2 FQNEAQ. The CDR3 spells CASSATGSTEAFF. CDR3 DNA: TGTGCCAGCAGCGCGACAGGGAGCACTGAAGCTTTCTTT.

This clonotype was seen a few times. This sequence joins TRBV19 and TRBJ1-5; the D gene is possibly TRBD1 (5 bases). With 4 bases removed from V and 5 bases from J, the gap between germline ends came to 9 bases. In germline, CDR1 is LNHDA, CDR2 SQIVND (reference sequence). The length of the CDR3 is 13 residues. The DNA of the CDR3 is TGTGCCAGTAGTAGGGACGGCCATCAGCCCCAGCATTTT. This codes for CASSRDGHQPQHF.

J is TRBJ2-7 and V is TRBV14; 8 bases match TRBD2. V shed 3 bases, J shed 4 bases, and the junction held 8 bases outside the gene matches. This CDR3 is built from 15 residues. Germline lookup yields CDR1 SGHDN and CDR2 FVKESK. The CDR3 region is CASSHPTSAIYEQYF. In nucleotides, the CDR3 is TGTGCCAGCAGCCACCCGACTAGCGCGATATACGAGCAGTACTTC.

The chain couples TRBV7-2 to TRBJ2-2, with D unclear. The CDR3 runs 14 residues. V lost 0 bases, J lost 2 bases, and 4 bases lay in between. CDR1 and CDR2 (germline): SGHTA, FQGNSA. The CDR3 DNA follows: TGTGCCAGCAGCTTAGCTTCAAACACCGGGGAGCTGTTTTTT. It translates to CASSLASNTGELFF. Using reference TRBV7-2 and TRBJ2-2 for the parts outside the CDR3, the full variable domain is GAGVSQSPSNKVTEKGKDVELRCDPISGHTALYWYRQSLGQGLEFLIYFQGNSAPDKSGLPSDRFSAERTGGSVSTLTIQRTQQEDSAVYLCASSLASNTGELFFGEGSRLTVL.

The table lists this clonotype with many counts. V usage is TRBV24-1 and J usage is TRBJ2-1, with 14 bases matching TRBD2. The germline gives CDR1 KGHDR, CDR2 SFDVKD. V was clipped by 6 bases and J by 8 bases; unmatched bases: 14. This CDR3 is built from 18 residues. The CDR3 spells CATSRGLAGVGLRDEQFF. The CDR3 DNA sequence: TGTGCCACCAGTAGGGGACTAGCGGGAGTCGGGCTACGGGATGAGCAGTTCTTC.

Ten or more counts support this clonotype. V usage is TRBV21-1 and J usage is TRBJ2-7; the table gives TRBD1 as D, unverified against the DNA. TRBV21-1 is a known pseudogene. The length of the CDR3 is 15 residues. CDR3 in amino acids: CAIQTPGQTSYEQYF. The CDR3 nucleotides read TGTGCCATCCAGACCCCGGGACAGACGTCCTACGAGCAGTACTTC.

In its sample, this clonotype was seen many times. The chain recombines TRBV6-5 with TRBJ2-7; 8 bases agree with TRBD1. The CDR3 runs 17 residues. Germline V gene data show CDR1 as MNHEY and CDR2 as SVGAGI. Trimming took 2 bases from V and 7 from J; bases not matched to a gene: 16. The CDR3, as DNA: TGTGCCAGCAGTTACGCGGTAACAGGGGGGAAATACGAAGAGCAGTACTTC. It translates to CASSYAVTGGKYEEQYF.

Regarding this clonotype: A much larger clone is a single base away; this may be a read error. The chain is built from TRBV3-1 and TRBJ2-4; D may be TRBD2 (6 bases). The DNA matches TRBJ2-7 better at its end, which makes the J call doubtful. Germline V gene data show CDR1 as LGHDT and CDR2 as YNNKEL (reference sequence). This CDR3 has 13 residues. The CDR3, as DNA: TGTGCCAACAGCCAAATAGCGGTGGACGAGCAGTACTTC. Its protein product is CANSQIAVDEQYF.

In its sample, this clonotype was seen many times. The chain joins TRBV7-3 to TRBJ2-7, with 7 nucleotides matching TRBD1. The V and J ends lost 5 bases and 7 bases, in that order; junction bases with no gene match: 8. Germline-derived CDR1 and CDR2 are SGHTA and FQGTGA. The CDR3 spans 13 residues. The CDR3 nucleotides read TGTGCCAGCAGCCCCAGCTCAGGGGGTGAGCAGTACTTC. Protein product: CASSPSSGGEQYF.

J is TRBJ1-2 and V is TRBV6-1, with TRBD1 matching 8 bases. After removal of 5 bases from V and 5 bases from J, the junction contained 19 bases not matched to a gene. The CDR3 runs 18 residues. Germline CDR1 reads MNHNS; CDR2 reads SASEGT. In DNA form, the CDR3 reads TGTGCCAGCAGTCGTGTCGGGGGCAGGGGGCCAATCTCATATGGCTACACCTTC. Encoded protein: CASSRVGGRGPISYGYTF.

The gene calls are TRBV4-2 and TRBJ2-1; 14 positions match TRBD2. Losses at the gene ends were 5 bases for V and 7 bases for J; bases not matched to a gene: 7. Germline V gene data show CDR1 as LGHNA and CDR2 as YNFKEQ. This CDR3 region has 16 residues. The CDR3 DNA reads TGTGCCAGCAGCGAGGGACTAGCGGGAGCAGGTAATGAGCAGTTCTTC. Amino acid sequence: CASSEGLAGAGNEQFF.

This clonotype was detected many times. The gene calls are TRBV10-3 and TRBJ2-5; D perhaps matches TRBD2 (5 bases). Trimming removed 0 bases at V and 1 base at J, with 15 bases between. The CDR3 covers 17 residues. Germline V gene sequence: CDR1 ENHRY, CDR2 SYGVKD. This CDR3 reads CAISESRGIDLQETQYF. CDR3 in DNA: TGTGCCATCAGTGAGTCTCGGGGAATCGACCTCCAAGAGACCCAGTACTTC.

This chain joins TRBV27 and TRBJ2-3; unclear D gene. Trimming stripped 2 bases from V and 2 bases from J, with 14 bases between. In germline, CDR1 is MNHEY, CDR2 SMNVEV (reference sequence). The CDR3 spans 16 residues. CDR3 sequence reads: CASSLRAVGHTDTQYF. CDR3 in DNA: TGTGCCAGCAGTTTAAGGGCGGTCGGCCACACAGATACGCAGTATTTT.

In this sample, this clonotype turned up many times. The CDR3 reads CASSPNPGQALTNYGYTF. Written as DNA, the CDR3 is TGTGCCAGCAGCCCAAACCCGGGACAAGCCCTAACTAACTATGGCTACACCTTC. The chain carries TRBV4-2 and TRBJ1-2; D might be TRBD1 (6 bases). Germline assignment: CDR1 LGHNA and CDR2 YNFKEQ. The CDR3 is 18 amino acids. V was pared by 4 bases and J by 0 bases, with 21 bases between.

Regarding this clonotype: A read error may be the cause here, since a much bigger clone is one base away. J is TRBJ2-5 and V is TRBV7-6; TRBD1 matches 9 bases. The DNA end is more similar to TRBJ2-7, so the J call may be wrong. Germline CDR1 SGHVS, CDR2 FNYEAQ. CDR3 size: 13 residues. Here the CDR3 reads CASSKTTGGEQYF. The CDR3 bases are TGTGCCAGCAGCAAGACGACAGGGGGCGAGCAGTACTTC.

Worth noting for this clonotype: This could be a read error, since a much larger clone is one nucleotide away. The chain recombines TRBV20-1 with TRBJ1-1, with TRBD1 identical over 9 bases. Per germline, CDR1 DFQATT and CDR2 SNEGSKA (reference sequence). With 7 bases clipped from V and 2 bases from J, the junction kept 8 bases outside the gene matches. The CDR3 sequence is 14 residues long. This CDR3 is CSVGTGKLNTEAFF. The CDR3 DNA is TGCAGTGTTGGGACAGGGAAATTAAACACTGAAGCTTTCTTT.